A selection of T cell receptor beta chains follows, all from one sample in a study of early T cells in non-severe SARS-CoV-2 infection. TCRdb recomputed calls from the 5' RACE reads with MiXCR, one row per CDR3 protein. The data contain more than 35,000 distinct CDR3 sequences, about 6.2% of them singletons. The sample taken for sequencing was whole blood. The source is an adult who was a healthcare worker with PCR-confirmed SARS-CoV-2 infection or an uninfected control (not recorded which). Both conserved end residues are part of each CDR3. The order of the fields is V gene, D gene, clone size, J gene, CDR3 protein, CDR3 DNA. D genes are given only for firm matches. Clone size, where shown, is once, few, many, or a class for clones that have expanded.

v_gene: TRBV6-1; d_gene: -; abundance: few; j_gene: TRBJ2-3; CDR3aa: CASSKLAASTDTQYF; CDR3nt: TGTGCCAGCAGTAAACTAGCAGCTAGCACAGATACGCAGTATTTT
v_gene: TRBV27; d_gene: -; abundance: many; j_gene: TRBJ2-2; CDR3aa: CASRSNAGLLSTGELFF; CDR3nt: TGTGCCAGCAGATCAAATGCGGGTTTATTAAGTACCGGGGAGCTGTTTTTT
v_gene: TRBV20-1; d_gene: -; abundance: medium-sized; j_gene: TRBJ1-5; CDR3aa: CSALDGKGHQPQHF; CDR3nt: TGCAGTGCCCTAGACGGGAAGGGGCATCAGCCCCAGCATTTT
v_gene: TRBV7-8; d_gene: TRBD2; abundance: -; j_gene: TRBJ2-4; CDR3aa: CASSSTGLAGIIQYF; CDR3nt: TGTGCCAGCAGCTCCACCGGACTAGCGGGAATTATTCAGTACTTC
v_gene: TRBV19; d_gene: -; abundance: few; j_gene: TRBJ1-1; CDR3aa: CASSLTGHTEAFF; CDR3nt: TGTGCCAGTAGTTTGACAGGACACACTGAAGCTTTCTTT
v_gene: TRBV20-1; d_gene: TRBD2; abundance: many; j_gene: TRBJ2-7; CDR3aa: CSARDHREGTGYEQYF; CDR3nt: TGCAGTGCTAGAGATCACCGGGAGGGAACCGGCTACGAGCAGTACTTC
v_gene: TRBV7-9; d_gene: -; abundance: many; j_gene: TRBJ1-2; CDR3aa: CASSSKGLNYGYTF; CDR3nt: TGTGCCAGCAGCTCGAAGGGGCTGAACTATGGCTACACCTTC
v_gene: TRBV7-2; d_gene: TRBD2; abundance: many; j_gene: TRBJ2-1; CDR3aa: CASSLAGGPGNEQFF; CDR3nt: TGTGCCAGCAGCTTAGCGGGAGGGCCGGGGAATGAGCAGTTCTTC
v_gene: TRBV7-2; d_gene: TRBD2; abundance: -; j_gene: TRBJ2-5; CDR3aa: CASSFGRARETRYF; CDR3nt: TGTGCCAGCAGCTTCGGGAGGGCCCGAGAGACCCGGTACTTC
v_gene: TRBV6-5; d_gene: -; abundance: -; j_gene: TRBJ2-3; CDR3aa: CASSNGWSSTDTQYF; CDR3nt: TGTGCCAGCAGCAACGGATGGTCCAGCACAGATACGCAGTATTTT
v_gene: TRBV6-5; d_gene: -; abundance: few; j_gene: TRBJ2-1; CDR3aa: CASTGGGEINEQFF; CDR3nt: TGTGCCAGCACCGGGGGCGGGGAAATTAATGAGCAGTTCTTC
v_gene: TRBV7-9; d_gene: -; abundance: once; j_gene: TRBJ1-2; CDR3aa: CASSSHFDGYTF; CDR3nt: TGTGCCAGCAGCTCCCACTTCGACGGCTACACCTTC
v_gene: TRBV28; d_gene: TRBD2; abundance: many; j_gene: TRBJ2-5; CDR3aa: CASSLEPAGGPKGETQYF; CDR3nt: TGTGCCAGCAGTTTAGAACCAGCGGGAGGCCCAAAGGGGGAGACCCAGTACTTC
v_gene: TRBV20-1; d_gene: -; abundance: many; j_gene: TRBJ2-5; CDR3aa: CSAIRTAQETQYF; CDR3nt: TGCAGTGCTATCAGGACAGCCCAAGAGACCCAGTACTTC
v_gene: TRBV3-1; d_gene: TRBD2; abundance: many; j_gene: TRBJ2-7; CDR3aa: CASSQDGGSSYEQYF; CDR3nt: TGTGCCAGCAGCCAAGATGGCGGGAGTAGCTACGAGCAGTACTTC
v_gene: TRBV29-1; d_gene: TRBD2; abundance: -; j_gene: TRBJ2-5; CDR3aa: CSVAPLFGGSIFETQYF; CDR3nt: TGCAGCGTTGCCCCTCTGTTTGGCGGGAGTATATTCGAGACCCAGTACTTC
v_gene: TRBV29-1; d_gene: -; abundance: few; j_gene: TRBJ2-5; CDR3aa: CSVGETQYF; CDR3nt: TGCAGCGTTGGAGAGACCCAGTACTTC